These 18 T cell receptor beta chains originate from one sample sequenced in a study of molecular identifiers for immune sequencing clone quantification (dated by TCRdb to the late 2010s). Library method: PCR. Sequenced using an Illumina HiSeq 4000. TCRdb itself trimmed the public reads at Q25 with fastp, ran MiXCR and retained productive beta chains. Every entry covers one CDR3 protein and lists the most common genes and DNA from its rows. The sample table shows 300,000 to 400,000 distinct CDR3 sequences, and roughly 23% are seen once. The top ten clones comprise under 0.95% of the sample. Sequenced sample: naive CD8+ T cells from blood, with Jurkat cell RNA spiked in. The sample's cell subset or site label, decoded: FACS-sorted CD8+CD4-CCR7+CD45RA+ naive T cells. These receptors all come from a human donor in good health. Some libraries in this study had Jurkat cell RNA spiked in.

This clonotype was counted ten times or more. The chain has TRBV4-1 and TRBJ1-2; 9 nucleotides line up with TRBD1. This CDR3 has 16 residues. Looked up from germline, CDR1 is MGHRA and CDR2 is YSYEKL. V was clipped by 4 bases and J by 4 bases; unmatched bases: 10. CDR3 amino acids: CASSPAPTGGGYGYTF. The CDR3, as DNA: TGCGCCAGCAGCCCAGCCCCGACAGGGGGAGGCTATGGCTACACCTTC.

In its sample, this clonotype was seen a few times. This chain joins TRBV3-1 and TRBJ2-3, with 7 bases that match TRBD1. The ends lost 4 bases at V and 5 bases at J; junction bases unmatched: 21. The CDR3 covers 19 residues. In germline, CDR1 is LGHDT, CDR2 YNNKEL (reference sequence). This CDR3 is CASSRERAVAGGFGDTQYF. CDR3 coding DNA: TGTGCCAGCAGCCGAGAAAGGGCTGTGGCAGGGGGATTCGGAGATACGCAGTATTTT.

Concerning this clonotype itself: Being one base from a much bigger clone, this may be a read error. The chain carries TRBV29-1 and TRBJ1-4, with D unresolved. Germline V gene data show CDR1 as SQVTM and CDR2 as ANQGSEA. The CDR3 spans 13 residues. CDR3 DNA sequence: TGCAGCGCTACCGGGATTACTAATGGAAAACTGTTTTTT. Translation: CSATGITNGKLFF.

This clonotype has ten or more counts. The gene calls are TRBV28 and TRBJ1-1; the D gene is possibly TRBD1 (6 bases). The CDR3 consists of 13 residues. Trimming shortened V by 5 bases and J by 7 bases, and 14 bases separated the two germline ends. Germline values: CDR1 MDHEN, CDR2 SYDVKM. Written as DNA, the CDR3 is TGTGCCAGCAGTCCCCGGGGGCAGGGTGAAGCTTTCTTT. Its protein is CASSPRGQGEAFF.

The sample holds a few counts of this clonotype. The chain combines TRBV10-3 with TRBJ2-7; no firm D call. This CDR3 is 13 amino acids long. Germline CDR1 reads ENHRY; CDR2 reads SYGVKD. Trimming removed 6 bases from V and 6 bases from J, with 15 bases in between. CDR3 nucleotides: TGTGCCATCAGGGATCCACGGGTGTTCGAGCAGTACTTC. It specifies CAIRDPRVFEQYF.

Concerning this clonotype itself: Being one base from a much bigger clone, this may be a read error. The chain carries TRBV7-6 and TRBJ2-3; perhaps D is TRBD1 or TRBD2 (7 bases each). CDR3 length: 15 residues. The germline gives CDR1 SGHVS, CDR2 FNYEAQ. The V end lost 5 bases, the J end lost 1 base, and 13 bases lay between the germline ends. CDR3 sequence: CASSRPGGGTDTQYF. CDR3 sequence (DNA): TGTGCCAGCAGCCGACCAGGGGGGGGCACAGATACGCAGTATTTT.

This sequence joins TRBV7-9 and TRBJ2-7; possibly TRBD1 for D (5 bases). Germline V gene sequence: CDR1 SEHNR, CDR2 FQNEAQ (reference sequence). The V gene lost 5 bases and the J gene lost 1 base, with 15 bases spanning the gap. The CDR3 spans 15 residues. In DNA form, the CDR3 reads TGTGCCAGCAGCCCCGGCGGACACGGATCCTACGAGCAGTACTTC. It yields the protein CASSPGGHGSYEQYF.

The genes are TRBV25-1 and TRBJ2-1, with a tentative D call TRBD2 (7 bases). This CDR3 is 13 amino acids long. The ends were cut back, 10 bases at V and 8 bases at J, with 18 bases in the middle. From germline, CDR1 is MGHDK and CDR2 SYGVNS. CDR3 coding DNA: TGTGCCACGGAGGGGGGGTTAGCAGATGAGCAGTTCTTC. It is translated as CATEGGLADEQFF.

In this sample, this clonotype turned up many times. The chain uses TRBV7-2 and TRBJ2-7, with D possibly TRBD2 on 5 matching bases. This CDR3 has 16 residues. V gave up 2 bases and J gave up 6 bases, with 20 bases separating them. From germline, CDR1 is SGHTA and CDR2 FQGNSA. Written as DNA, the CDR3 is TGTGCCAGCAGCTTAAAGGAGCGAGCGGTCTTTACCGAGCAGTACTTC. Amino acids: CASSLKERAVFTEQYF.

There are a few counts of this clonotype. The chain combines TRBV15 with TRBJ1-2; tentatively, D is TRBD1 (5 bases). Germline values: CDR1 LNHNV, CDR2 YYDKDF (reference sequence). Trimming took 5 bases from V and 6 from J, leaving 16 bases between them. The CDR3 runs 14 residues. The DNA for the CDR3 is TGTGCCACCAGCTCCCTTATGCCCAGGGATGGCTACACCTTC. Protein sequence: CATSSLMPRDGYTF.

The rearrangement joins TRBV18 to TRBJ1-5; D is unresolved. The J call may be incorrect, as the DNA end agrees better with TRBJ2-3. This CDR3 has 15 amino acids. The germline V gene has CDR1 KGHSH and CDR2 LQKENI. The chain's CDR3 is CASSPNPYSNQPQYF. DNA of the CDR3: TGTGCCAGCTCACCTAACCCATATAGCAATCAGCCCCAGTATTTT.

This clonotype was detected a few times. The J gene is TRBJ2-7, the V gene TRBV27, with D unresolved. Trimming stripped 2 bases from V and 1 base from J, with 15 bases between. In germline, CDR1 is MNHEY, CDR2 SMNVEV (reference sequence). This CDR3 comprises 16 residues. CDR3 amino acids: CASSLRPGGPSYEQYF. CDR3 DNA: TGTGCCAGCAGTTTACGCCCCGGCGGCCCTTCCTACGAGCAGTACTTC.

The V and J genes are TRBV12-3 or TRBV12-4 and TRBJ2-7; 7 bases fit TRBD1. The CDR3 spans 15 residues. The junction had 8 bases not matched to a gene; V was cut back by 6 bases and J by 0 bases. This CDR3 is CASRLRQGSSYEQYF. For the CDR3, the DNA is TGTGCCAGCAGATTGAGACAGGGAAGCTCCTACGAGCAGTACTTC.

In its sample, this clonotype was seen many times. The chain combines TRBV7-9 with TRBJ2-7; D gene unclear. Germline-derived CDR1 and CDR2 are SEHNR and FQNEAQ (reference sequence). Between the trimmed V and J ends, which lost 0 bases and 1 base, there was a span of 13 bases. The CDR3 is 16 amino acids. The CDR3 coding sequence is TGTGCCAGCAGCTTAGCGGGGAACGGGCCTTCCTACGAGCAGTACTTC. Translating it yields CASSLAGNGPSYEQYF.

The CDR3 DNA sequence: TGTGCCAGCAGCTTAGAAGGCGGGACTAGCGGGGGACCGCAAGAGACCCAGTACTTC. Its protein is CASSLEGGTSGGPQETQYF. V and J are TRBV11-2 and TRBJ2-5; 14 bases fit TRBD2. Germline CDR1 is SGHAT and CDR2 is FQNNGV. This CDR3 region has 19 residues. The V segment lost 0 bases and the J segment 2 bases; nucleotides outside the gene matches: 8.

The table lists this clonotype with many counts. CDR3 DNA sequence: TGTGCCAGCAGCGTCACCTCGGCGGGATACGAGCAGTACTTC. Translating gives CASSVTSAGYEQYF. The chain carries TRBV9 and TRBJ2-7, with D maybe TRBD2 (6 bases). This CDR3 comprises 14 residues. Germline V gives CDR1 SGDLS, CDR2 YYNGEE. Trimming took off 2 bases at V and 4 bases at J, with 13 bases between the two ends.

The J gene is TRBJ2-7, the V gene TRBV7-8, with unresolved D. The CDR3 loop spans 15 amino acids. Between the trimmed V and J ends, which lost 1 base and 0 bases, there was a span of 10 bases. Germline V CDR1 and CDR2: SGHVS, FQNEAQ. This chain's CDR3 is CASSLDPSVSYEQYF. CDR3 DNA: TGTGCCAGCAGCTTAGACCCGAGCGTCTCCTACGAGCAGTACTTC.

This clonotype came up many times. The rearrangement uses TRBV9 and TRBJ1-3; no reliable D call. This CDR3 is built from 13 residues. Trimming took off 2 bases at V and 0 bases at J, with 3 bases between the two ends. Germline assignment: CDR1 SGDLS and CDR2 YYNGEE. DNA for the CDR3: TGTGCCAGCAGCGTCAACTCTGGAAACACCATATATTTT. Translation: CASSVNSGNTIYF.